This TCR beta chain was found in a study of a mutant IDH1 vaccine in newly diagnosed glioma. Germline V gene lookup returns CDR1 KGHSH and CDR2 LQKENI. This CDR3 comprises 17 residues. Trimming removed 1 base at V and 2 bases at J, with 18 bases between. Assay: immunoSEQ multiplex PCR; the TCRdb copy retains only in-frame clones and omits some. The sample lists 40,000 or so clones, 75% to 80% occurring once. This sample's time point: week 5, during vaccination. Topical imiquimod was applied with each vaccine dose, which held 300 ug of mutant IDH1 20-mer peptide. As to this clone: Its antigen is not known.

The sequence was obtained from a man in his forties with glioma. The chain links TRBV18 to TRBJ2-7; possible D gene TRBD2, 5 bases. Here the sequenced sample was PBMCs, taken from a glioma patient whose treatment included an IDH1 peptide vaccine. CDR3 bases: TGTGCCAGCTCACCACGAAGACTATCGCTGAGCGCCTACGAGCAGTACTTC. Translated: CASSPRRLSLSAYEQYF. Supplemented by reference TRBV18 and TRBJ2-7, the full variable domain reads NAGVMQNPRHLVRRRGQEARLRCSPMKGHSHVYWYRQLPEEGLKFMVYLQKENIIDESGMPKERFSAEFPKEGPSILRIQQVVRGDSAAYFCASSPRRLSLSAYEQYFGPGTRLTVT.